This T cell receptor (beta chain) is drawn from a study of T cell changes during pregnancy in multiple sclerosis. TCRdb's copy holds only in-frame clones and misses some; the assay was immunoSEQ multiplex PCR. The table has 30,000 to 35,000 clones, 85% to 90% seen once. Per germline, CDR1 MGHDK and CDR2 SYGVNS. The CDR3 has 14 residues. V lost 10 bases and J lost 0, with 15 bases in between. This chain connects TRBV25-1 to TRBJ1-1, with D perhaps matching TRBD1 (6 bases). This TCR came from a female donor in good health, enrolled as a control in a pregnancy study. The specimen was CD4+ T cells from peripheral blood mononuclear cells, collected in the third trimester of pregnancy. DNA of the CDR3: TGTGCCACCCGCTTTGGGGGCCTGAACACTGAAGCTTTCTTT. As protein: CATRFGGLNTEAFF.